The present entry profiles one T cell receptor beta chain with its context. TCRdb fed the RT-PCR reads into MiXCR, producing one record per CDR3 protein. Seen here are about 680,000 distinct CDR3 sequences, around 14% observed once, and the top ten hold 3% to 4.5%. V was shortened by 0 bases and J by 5 bases, with 11 bases between the two germline ends. The CDR3 spans 15 residues. Per germline, CDR1 KGHSH and CDR2 LQKENI. The J gene is TRBJ2-1, the V gene TRBV18; a possible D gene is TRBD2 (6 bases). This receptor was taken from a female donor in good health, serving as a healthy control. Sequenced material: memory CD4+ T cells from blood. The CDR3 DNA reads as TGTGCCAGCTCACCACCGCTAGCGACAAACAATGAGCAGTTCTTC. Residues: CASSPPLATNNEQFF.